This T cell receptor (beta chain) was profiled in a study of shared clonotypes between healthy human individuals. Per the authors' pipeline: From ImmunoSEQ came sequences covering only the junction and carrying no quality scores, so filtering differed. Some clones are missing from TCRdb's copy, which holds only in-frame ones; the method was immunoSEQ multiplex PCR. V and J calls and clone size are copied from that table; D and trimming were computed from the DNA. The sample contains 2 million to 2.5 million clones, 90% to 96% of which appear only once. Healthy and HIV-negative, the adult donors had no recent acute infections or vaccinations. Every one of the donors was a Caucasian adult that lived in Nashville, Tennessee. Partitioning of CD4+ cells yielded a CD45RA+ naive subset and a CD45RA-negative memory subset. Germline V gives CDR1 KGHSH, CDR2 LQKENI. The V and J ends lost 3 bases and 6 bases, in that order; junction bases with no gene match: 3. The CDR3 spans 14 residues.

In regard to this clone: The same CDR3 can be traced to other DNA sequences in this sample.

The chain carries TRBV18 and TRBJ2-2, with 8 positions matching TRBD1. The clonotype comes from a young man in good health. Sequencing was done on a sample of naive CD4+ T cells sorted from blood. Specified subset: CD45RA+ positively selected. This CDR3 is CASSPLQGAGELFF. The CDR3 DNA sequence: TGTGCCAGCTCACCGCTACAGGGGGCCGGGGAGCTGTTTTTT. Together with reference TRBV18 and TRBJ2-2, the CDR3 gives the full variable domain: NAGVMQNPRHLVRRRGQEARLRCSPMKGHSHVYWYRQLPEEGLKFMVYLQKENIIDESGMPKERFSAEFPKEGPSILRIQQVVRGDSAAYFCASSPLQGAGELFFGEGSRLTVL.